The 24 T cell receptor beta chains below come from one sample, sequenced in a study of shared clonotypes between healthy human individuals. Assay: immunoSEQ multiplex PCR; the TCRdb copy retains only in-frame clones and omits some. The sample includes around 530,000 clones, just over 75% seen only once; the top ten take approximately 12%. Sequences were obtained from PBMCs. These receptors were taken from a woman in her thirties or forties in good health. Some clones in this sample may be carry-over from other donors' samples.

A word on this clone: This same CDR3 is encoded by further DNA sequences in the sample. This chain connects TRBV18 to TRBJ2-7, with D perhaps TRBD1 (6 bases). This CDR3 region has 14 residues. The germline gives CDR1 KGHSH, CDR2 LQKENI. The germline V and J ends were trimmed by 2 bases and 2 bases, with 10 bases remaining between them. The CDR3 sequence: CASSPGQGTYEQYF. Here the CDR3 DNA reads TGTGCCAGCTCACCAGGGCAGGGGACCTACGAGCAGTACTTC.

This chain joins TRBV5-1 and TRBJ1-1; D is perhaps TRBD1 (5 bases). Per germline, CDR1 SGHRS and CDR2 YFSETQ. This CDR3 is built from 13 residues. Trimming cost V 0 bases and J 6 bases, with 9 bases left between them. The DNA of the CDR3 is TGCGCCAGCAGCTTGGCTGGGGGGGCTGAAGCTTTCTTT. This encodes CASSLAGGAEAFF. Based on the CDR3 plus reference TRBV5-1 and TRBJ1-1, the full variable domain is KAGVTQTPRYLIKTRGQQVTLSCSPISGHRSVSWYQQTPGQGLQFLFEYFSETQRNKGNFPGRFSGRQFSNSRSEMNVSTLELGDSALYLCASSLAGGAEAFFGQGTRLTVV.

The V and J genes are TRBV6-1 and TRBJ1-5, with D hard to call. Germline V lookup: CDR1 MNHNS, CDR2 SASEGT. CDR3 size: 15 residues. Deletions cut 4 bases from V and 2 bases from J, with 12 bases between. The CDR3 sequence is CASSGDPQGNQPQHF. The CDR3, as DNA: TGTGCCAGCAGTGGAGACCCCCAGGGCAATCAGCCCCAGCATTTT.

V is TRBV6-6 and J is TRBJ2-1; TRBD2 matches 12 bases. Germline values: CDR1 MNHNY, CDR2 SVGAGI (reference sequence). This CDR3 region has 15 residues. With 4 bases clipped from V and 5 bases from J, the junction kept 3 bases outside the gene matches. CDR3 residues: CASSSLAGGDNEQFF. The CDR3 DNA reads as TGTGCCAGCAGTTCCCTAGCGGGAGGGGACAATGAGCAGTTCTTC.

The chain employs TRBV5-6 and TRBJ2-1; 7 nucleotides match TRBD1. CDR1 and CDR2 (germline): SGHDT, YYEEEE. The CDR3 spans 14 residues. J was trimmed by 6 bases and V by 3 bases; bases with no gene match: 6. CDR3 protein: CASSSVTGLNEQFF. The CDR3 nucleotides read TGTGCCAGCAGCTCAGTGACAGGGCTCAATGAGCAGTTCTTC.

This chain connects TRBV15 to TRBJ2-6; D is undetermined. Trimming cost V 3 bases and J 2 bases, with 23 bases left between them. Germline-derived CDR1 and CDR2 are LNHNV and YYDKDF (reference sequence). This CDR3 has 20 residues. DNA of the CDR3: TGTGCCACCAGCAGTCTCCCTAAAAGGGTCATGTTTGCTGGGGCCAACGTCCTGACTTTC. Protein product: CATSSLPKRVMFAGANVLTF.

This sequence joins TRBV13 and TRBJ2-7, with 11 bases that match TRBD2. Germline values: CDR1 PRHDT, CDR2 FYEKMQ (reference sequence). Trimming took 2 bases from V and 5 from J; bases not matched to a gene: 8. The CDR3 is 16 amino acids. The CDR3 DNA sequence: TGTGCCAGCAGCTTACCGCAACTAGCGGGAGTGCACGAGCAGTACTTC. It is translated as CASSLPQLAGVHEQYF.

This chain joins TRBV10-3 and TRBJ2-3; 8 nucleotides line up with TRBD1. Germline V gives CDR1 ENHRY, CDR2 SYGVKD. The CDR3 runs 14 residues. The V segment lost 4 bases and the J segment 1 base; nucleotides outside the gene matches: 1. The CDR3 is CAISATGGTDTQYF. The CDR3 DNA follows: TGTGCCATCAGTGCGACAGGGGGCACAGATACGCAGTATTTT.

The chain has TRBV4-2 and TRBJ2-2, with a weak D call TRBD2 (6 bases). This CDR3 contains 16 residues. Looked up from germline, CDR1 is LGHNA and CDR2 is YNFKEQ. V lost 6 bases and J 1 base, leaving 15 bases between the germline ends. The CDR3 region has the DNA TGTGCCAGCAGTTCCAGAGCGGGTAGGAACACCGGGGAGCTGTTTTTT. Protein product: CASSSRAGRNTGELFF.

This clone was seen a few times. This chain joins TRBV6-5 and TRBJ2-6; the match to TRBD2 covers 7 bases. V shed 0 bases and J 1 base; nucleotides not matched to a gene: 0. This CDR3 region has 16 residues. Germline assignment: CDR1 MNHEY and CDR2 SVGAGI. CDR3 in amino acids: CASSYSGGSGANVLTF. In nucleotides, the CDR3 is TGTGCCAGCAGTTACTCCGGGGGGTCTGGGGCCAACGTCCTGACTTTC.

The genes are TRBV10-3 and TRBJ2-1; TRBD2 matches 12 bases. This CDR3 has 16 amino acids. J was trimmed by 5 bases and V by 4 bases; bases with no gene match: 6. Germline V gene lookup returns CDR1 ENHRY and CDR2 SYGVKD. DNA of the CDR3: TGTGCCATCAGTGGGGAGACTAGCGGGGGAAACAATGAGCAGTTCTTC. This gives the protein CAISGETSGGNNEQFF.

CDR3 nucleotide sequence: TGCGCCAGCAGCCAAGACACCGGGACCCAGTTTCCTTACGAGCAGTACTTC. It encodes CASSQDTGTQFPYEQYF. The chain is built from TRBV4-1 and TRBJ2-7; D tentatively reads TRBD1 or TRBD2 (5 bases each). V lost 0 bases to trimming and J lost 4 bases, with 19 bases between them. Germline V gene data show CDR1 as MGHRA and CDR2 as YSYEKL. The CDR3 is made up of 17 amino acids.

The chain uses TRBV9 and TRBJ2-7; the D gene is possibly TRBD2 (6 bases). The CDR3 has 15 residues. The V gene's germline CDR1 is SGDLS and CDR2 YYNGEE. The V gene lost 3 bases and the J gene lost 2 bases, with 15 bases spanning the gap. CDR3 sequence (DNA): TGTGCCAGCAGCGCCGGTCCCCCGGGGGCCTACGAGCAGTACTTC. It codes for CASSAGPPGAYEQYF.

The J gene is TRBJ2-3, the V gene TRBV27, with a tentative D call TRBD2 (6 bases). The CDR3 has 15 residues. Trimming shortened V by 2 bases and J by 1 base, and 10 bases separated the two germline ends. Germline V lookup: CDR1 MNHEY, CDR2 SMNVEV (reference sequence). The CDR3 DNA is TGTGCCAGCAGTTTAGGGCGGGGAGGCACAGATACGCAGTATTTT. Translation: CASSLGRGGTDTQYF.

For this clone: With only one base between it and a far larger clone, this is likely a read error. V and J are TRBV7-2 and TRBJ2-7; 10 bases agree with TRBD2. The V and J ends lost 5 bases and 0 bases, in that order; junction bases with no gene match: 1. The CDR3 totals 14 residues. CDR1 SGHTA and CDR2 FQGNSA come from the germline V gene. The CDR3: CASSASGSSYEQYF. CDR3 DNA: TGTGCCAGCAGCGCTAGCGGGAGCTCCTACGAGCAGTACTTC. Complete variable domain (other parts from reference TRBV7-2 and TRBJ2-7): GAGVSQSPSNKVTEKGKDVELRCDPISGHTALYWYRQSLGQGLEFLIYFQGNSAPDKSGLPSDRFSAERTGGSVSTLTIQRTQQEDSAVYLCASSASGSSYEQYFGPGTRLTVT.

The chain has TRBV18 and TRBJ1-4; 7 bases line up with TRBD1. Trimming took 6 bases from V and 5 from J; bases not matched to a gene: 9. Per the germline V gene, CDR1 is KGHSH and CDR2 is LQKENI. This CDR3 region has 15 residues. Here the CDR3 reads CASSTSGTENEKLFF. Written as DNA, the CDR3 is TGTGCCAGCTCGACCTCCGGGACAGAGAATGAAAAACTGTTTTTT.

This clone was found once. The gene calls are TRBV11-2 and TRBJ2-1; D is perhaps TRBD1 (6 bases). CDR1 is SGHAT, CDR2 FQNNGV, per germline. The ends were cut back, 1 base at V and 5 bases at J, with 6 bases in the middle. This CDR3 spans 13 amino acids. In nucleotides, the CDR3 is TGTGCCAGCAGCTTAGGGACAGACAATGAGCAGTTCTTC. As protein: CASSLGTDNEQFF. Full variable domain (rest looked up from reference TRBV11-2 and TRBJ2-1): EAGVAQSPRYKIIEKRQSVAFWCNPISGHATLYWYQQILGQGPKLLIQFQNNGVVDDSQLPKDRFSAERLKGVDSTLKIQPAKLEDSAVYLCASSLGTDNEQFFGPGTRLTVL.

The genes are TRBV2 and TRBJ2-5, with 8 bases fitting TRBD1. Germline CDR1 is SNHLY and CDR2 is FYNNEI. The junction had 18 bases not matched to a gene; V was cut back by 11 bases and J by 10 bases. This CDR3 has 14 residues. The CDR3 nucleotides read TGTGCCTCCTCCGGGACAGGCCTCGTTGACTACCAGTACTTC. It codes for CASSGTGLVDYQYF.

The chain joins TRBV7-9 to TRBJ2-4, with D possibly matching TRBD1 (6 bases). Germline CDR1 and CDR2: SEHNR and FQNEAQ (reference sequence). This CDR3 is 16 amino acids long. V lost 4 bases to trimming and J lost 2 bases, with 15 bases between them. The CDR3 DNA reads as TGTGCCAGCAGCTCCCTAGAGGGGGTATCCAAAAACATTCAGTACTTC. Translated: CASSSLEGVSKNIQYF. Based on the CDR3 plus reference TRBV7-9 and TRBJ2-4, the full variable domain is DTGVSQNPRHKITKRGQNVTFRCDPISEHNRLYWYRQTLGQGPEFLTYFQNEAQLEKSRLLSDRFSAERPKGSFSTLEIQRTEQGDSAMYLCASSSLEGVSKNIQYFGAGTRLSVL.

V gene TRBV7-2 combines with J gene TRBJ1-1; no firm D call. Germline loops: CDR1 SGHTA, CDR2 FQGNSA. The length of the CDR3 is 11 residues. V was shortened by 2 bases and J by 9 bases, with 7 bases between the two germline ends. The CDR3 DNA follows: TGTGCCAGCAGCTTAACGGGGAAAGCTTTCTTT. It encodes CASSLTGKAFF.

Note on this clone: This may arise from a read error, as a much more abundant clone is one base away. The chain uses TRBV7-9 and TRBJ1-2; a weak D match, TRBD1 (5 bases). V gave up 5 bases and J gave up 4 bases, with 17 bases separating them. The V gene's germline CDR1 is SEHNR and CDR2 FQNEAQ (reference sequence). The CDR3 contains 15 residues. As DNA, the CDR3 is TGTGCCAGCAGCCCATCCGGGGCCGAGTCCTATGGCTACACCTTC. Amino acids: CASSPSGAESYGYTF.

This chain's CDR3 is CASSWDSGRNRTF. The CDR3 DNA reads as TGTGCCAGCAGTTGGGACTCCGGGAGGAATAGAACCTTC. V is TRBV27 and J is TRBJ1-2; tentatively, D is TRBD1 (5 bases). Trimming removed 4 bases at V and 14 bases at J, with 20 bases between. CDR1 is MNHEY and CDR2 is SMNVEV in the germline V gene (reference sequence). There are 13 residues in the CDR3.

Comments on this clone: At one end, the junction sequence differs from germline, possibly due to a read error. The chain uses TRBV7-2 and TRBJ2-7; TRBD2 is a possible D gene (6 bases). CDR1 and CDR2 from the germline V gene are SGHTA and FQGNSA. This CDR3 is built from 14 residues. CDR3 protein: CASSVAVSSYEQYF. The CDR3 DNA sequence: TGTGCCAGCAGCGTAGCGGTTAGCTCCTACGAGCAGTACTTC.

This clone has a handful of counts. V and J are TRBV27 and TRBJ1-4; 7 nucleotides align to TRBD1. The V gene end was trimmed by 7 bases and the J gene end by 5 bases; junction bases not matched to a gene: 7. From germline, CDR1 is MNHEY and CDR2 SMNVEV (reference sequence). The CDR3 loop spans 14 amino acids. DNA for the CDR3: TGTGCCAGCACGCGGACAGGAATAAATGAAAAACTGTTTTTT. This encodes CASTRTGINEKLFF.